This entry describes one TCR beta chain. Its antigen is not known. Trimming took off 5 bases at V and 2 bases at J, with 13 bases between the two ends. The CDR3 totals 14 residues. CDR1 and CDR2 from the germline V gene are SGHVS and FNYEAQ. It was cDNA, reverse transcribed from extracted RNA, that served as the sequencing template. Sequenced by immunoSEQ multiplex PCR; TCRdb stores in-frame clones only, minus some. In the table there are 150,000 to 200,000 clones, roughly 50% of which are singletons. These data originate in a study of CD8+ T cells in alopecia areata. Study-wide findings and caveats: Scalp clonality decreased significantly with tofacitinib, and so did expanded CD8+ clones among the top 100. One nonresponder leaves baseline CD8+ expansion's link to response uncertain.

Treatment reported: oral pan-JAK inhibitor, 5-10 mg twice daily. Peripheral blood and lesional scalp punch biopsies were taken from alopecia areata patients. The rearrangement joins TRBV7-6 to TRBJ2-7; perhaps D is TRBD1 or TRBD2 (5 bases each). The sample consisted of CD4+ T cells sorted from blood, taken at approximately week 60, from a patient treated with tofacitinib. This sequence originates from a human donor with alopecia areata. For the CDR3, the DNA is TGTGCCAGCAGCGTACGGGACCAAGCCTACGAGCAGTACTTC. Residues: CASSVRDQAYEQYF. The whole variable domain, filled in from reference TRBV7-6 and TRBJ2-7, reads GAGVSQSPRYKVTKRGQDVALRCDPISGHVSLYWYRQALGQGPEFLTYFNYEAQQDKSGLPNDRFSAERPEGSISTLTIQRTEQRDSAMYRCASSVRDQAYEQYFGPGTRLTVT.